These 22 T cell receptor beta chains were sequenced from one sample in a study of Graves' ophthalmopathy and Graves' hyperthyroidism. Scientists amplified the TCR beta CDR3 regions from RNA transcripts. First-round RT-PCR with HTBI primers preceded a second-round multiplex PCR. TCRdb re-called the multiplex PCR reads with MiXCR, one entry per CDR3 protein. The sample contains roughly 600,000 distinct CDR3 sequences, 39% of which appear only once. The sequencing sample was made of peripheral blood or thyroid tissue (not recorded which). Receptors were obtained from an adult man with Graves' hyperthyroidism.

This clonotype was counted at least ten times. The chain uses TRBV7-2 and TRBJ1-2, with 9 nucleotides matching TRBD1. The V segment lost 4 bases and the J segment 4 bases; nucleotides outside the gene matches: 7. The CDR3 length is 15 residues. Germline CDR1 SGHTA, CDR2 FQGNSA. The CDR3 loop is CASSSDRGTSYGYTF. The CDR3 bases are TGTGCCAGCAGCTCGGACAGGGGTACTAGCTATGGCTACACCTTC.

The gene calls are TRBV11-1 and TRBJ2-1; 8 bases fit TRBD1. The CDR3 sequence is 14 residues long. The V gene's germline CDR1 is SGHAT and CDR2 FQDESV (reference sequence). The trim removed 5 bases at V and 10 bases at J, leaving 10 bases unmatched. The CDR3 DNA follows: TGTGCCAGCAGCGTAGGGGGTGACAGGGGAGAGCAGTTCTTC. This translates into CASSVGGDRGEQFF. The whole variable domain, remainder taken from reference TRBV11-1 and TRBJ2-1, is EAEVAQSPRYKITEKSQAVAFWCDPISGHATLYWYRQILGQGPELLVQFQDESVVDDSQLPKDRFSAERLKGVDSTLKIQPAELGDSAMYLCASSVGGDRGEQFFGPGTRLTVL.

The V and J genes are TRBV6-1 and TRBJ1-2, with TRBD1 identical over 11 bases. Germline V lookup: CDR1 MNHNS, CDR2 SASEGT. This CDR3 has 14 amino acids. The ends lost 4 bases at V and 6 bases at J; junction bases unmatched: 4. The CDR3 here is CASSGGQGADGYTF. The CDR3 DNA sequence: TGTGCCAGCAGTGGAGGACAGGGGGCGGATGGCTACACCTTC.

The chain is built from TRBV10-2 and TRBJ2-7, with TRBD2 matching over 14 bases. Near its end, the DNA agrees better with TRBJ2-4, so the J call may be wrong. CDR1 is WSHSY, CDR2 SAAADI, per germline. The CDR3 covers 16 residues. CDR3 DNA sequence: TGCGCCAGCAGACCCGGACTAGCGGGGGGCATGGACATTCAGTACTTC. Translated: CASRPGLAGGMDIQYF.

This clonotype was seen many times. The chain carries TRBV5-1 and TRBJ2-7, with D tentatively TRBD2 (6 bases). This CDR3 region has 15 residues. The germline V and J ends were trimmed by 4 bases and 5 bases, with 19 bases remaining between them. Germline CDR1 is SGHRS and CDR2 is YFSETQ. Here the CDR3 reads CASSLTGGVTNEQYF. The CDR3 DNA reads TGCGCCAGCAGCCTAACAGGAGGGGTCACCAACGAGCAGTACTTC.

At least ten counts were recorded for this clonotype. Written as DNA, the CDR3 is TGTGCCATCAGTCCTGAGGGAGTCCCCACCTACGAGCAGTACTTC. Amino acids: CAISPEGVPTYEQYF. The gene calls are TRBV10-3 and TRBJ2-7; tentatively, D is TRBD2 (5 bases). V shed 5 bases and J shed 2 bases, with 16 bases lying between them. CDR3 length equals 15 residues. Per the germline V gene, CDR1 is ENHRY and CDR2 is SYGVKD.

This clonotype was found many times. The rearrangement links TRBV29-1 to TRBJ2-5; D unresolved. The germline V gene has CDR1 SQVTM and CDR2 ANQGSEA. Trimming stripped 4 bases from V and 4 bases from J, with 10 bases between. CDR3 size: 12 residues. The CDR3 region is CSVVLGGETQYF. CDR3 in DNA: TGCAGCGTTGTACTCGGCGGAGAGACCCAGTACTTC.

This clonotype was seen a handful of times. J is TRBJ1-1 and V is TRBV29-1; D possibly corresponds to TRBD1 (5 bases). This CDR3 has 14 amino acids. With 7 bases removed from V and 5 bases from J, the gap between germline ends came to 20 bases. Germline V CDR1 and CDR2: SQVTM, ANQGSEA. The CDR3 DNA is TGCAGCGCCAAACCCGGACGGGGGGTGACTGAAGCTTTCTTT. Translated, it gives CSAKPGRGVTEAFF. The complete variable domain, with remaining parts taken from reference TRBV29-1 and TRBJ1-1, reads SAVISQKPSRDICQRGTSLTIQCQVDSQVTMMFWYRQQPGQSLTLIATANQGSEATYESGFVIDKFPISRPNLTFSTLTVSNMSPEDSSIYLCSAKPGRGVTEAFFGQGTRLTVV.

This clonotype was counted many times. The chain is built from TRBV24-1 and TRBJ1-6, with unresolved D. V was clipped by 3 bases and J by 5 bases, with 10 bases between them. Germline CDR1 is KGHDR and CDR2 is SFDVKD. The CDR3 has 15 amino acids. This chain's CDR3 is CATSDPRSNNSPLHF. CDR3 nucleotides: TGTGCCACCAGTGATCCCCGGTCTAATAATTCACCCCTCCACTTT.

This clonotype was detected ten times or more. The genes are TRBV7-2 and TRBJ1-4; D possibly corresponds to TRBD1 (5 bases). The CDR3 runs to 15 residues. Trimming removed 1 base from V and 0 bases from J, with 6 bases in between. Germline CDR1 SGHTA, CDR2 FQGNSA. CDR3: CASSLEGPTNEKLFF. The DNA of the CDR3 is TGTGCCAGCAGCTTAGAGGGGCCAACTAATGAAAAACTGTTTTTT.

This rearrangement joins TRBV7-8 to TRBJ2-2; 12 bases are a match to TRBD2. The junction had 3 bases not matched to a gene; V was cut back by 2 bases and J by 5 bases. The germline CDR1 and CDR2 sequences are SGHVS and FQNEAQ. CDR3 length: 16 amino acids. The CDR3 region is CASSLRLAGVTGELFF. CDR3 coding DNA: TGTGCCAGCAGCTTACGACTAGCGGGAGTTACCGGGGAGCTGTTTTTT.

To note about this clonotype: The CDR3 ends on some other residue instead of the conserved phenylalanine or tryptophan, so this is likely a read error. The CDR3 DNA is TGTGCTAGCAGCTTAGGTATTTCCTACGAGCAGTACCTT. It codes for CASSLGISYEQYL. The J gene is TRBJ2-7, the V gene TRBV7-7, with D hard to call. From germline, CDR1 is SSHAT and CDR2 FNYEAQ (reference sequence). CDR3 length: 13 residues.

As regards this clonotype: Possible read error: a much larger clone is one base away. The CDR3 sequence: CSVARGSTEAFF. Written as DNA, the CDR3 is TGCAGCGTTGCTAGGGGGAGCACTGAAGCTTTCTTT. The chain employs TRBV29-1 and TRBJ1-1; weak D call: TRBD1 (6 bases). Between the trimmed V and J ends, which lost 4 bases and 4 bases, there was a span of 10 bases. Germline V lookup: CDR1 SQVTM, CDR2 ANQGSEA. CDR3 length: 12 residues.

This clonotype was detected once. The junction shows a germline mismatch at one end, possibly a read error. The chain carries TRBV2 and TRBJ2-7, with 9 bases fitting TRBD1. CDR1 and CDR2 from the germline V gene are SNHLY and FYNNEI. The CDR3 has 13 residues. The CDR3 nucleotides read TGTGCCATCAGTGAAGGGGACAGGGACGAGCAGTACTTC. Translated, it gives CAISEGDRDEQYF.

The chain is built from TRBV20-1 and TRBJ2-3; TRBD2 matches at 8 bases. The CDR3 loop spans 15 amino acids. Trimming took 2 bases from V and 2 from J; bases not matched to a gene: 6. Germline V gene data show CDR1 as DFQATT and CDR2 as SNEGSKA (reference sequence). This CDR3 reads CSARPGLALTDTQYF. In DNA, the CDR3 is TGCAGTGCTAGACCCGGACTAGCTCTCACAGATACGCAGTATTTT.

There are many counts of this clonotype. This chain joins TRBV29-1 and TRBJ1-2; D remains unclear. Germline V lookup: CDR1 SQVTM, CDR2 ANQGSEA. V was cut by 0 bases and J by 4 bases, with 6 bases left in between. The CDR3 is made up of 12 amino acids. The CDR3 loop reads CSVEDHTYGYTF. CDR3 sequence (DNA): TGCAGCGTTGAAGACCACACCTATGGCTACACCTTC.

This clonotype was recorded at least ten times. The V gene is TRBV29-1, the J gene TRBJ1-1; TRBD1 might be the D (5 bases). V was shortened by 2 bases and J by 4 bases, with 11 bases between the two germline ends. Looked up from germline, CDR1 is SQVTM and CDR2 is ANQGSEA. CDR3 size: 13 residues. The CDR3 DNA reads TGCAGCGTTGAAACCCCAGGGATCACTGAAGCTTTCTTT. Its protein is CSVETPGITEAFF. Based on the CDR3 plus reference TRBV29-1 and TRBJ1-1, the full variable domain is SAVISQKPSRDICQRGTSLTIQCQVDSQVTMMFWYRQQPGQSLTLIATANQGSEATYESGFVIDKFPISRPNLTFSTLTVSNMSPEDSSIYLCSVETPGITEAFFGQGTRLTVV.

For this clonotype: A much larger clone is a single base away; this may be a read error. The chain couples TRBV7-8 to TRBJ2-2; 9 bases map to TRBD1. CDR1 is SGHVS and CDR2 is FQNEAQ in the germline V gene. The CDR3 runs 16 residues. V lost 5 bases, J lost 3 bases, and 7 bases stayed unmatched. The CDR3 DNA reads as TGTGCCAGCAGCGTAACAGGGGGCGTTGACACCGGGGAGCTGTTTTTT. This encodes CASSVTGGVDTGELFF.

In this sample, this clonotype turned up many times. CDR3 loop: CASSYNSPRGRETQYF. In DNA form, the CDR3 reads TGTGCCAGCAGTTACAACTCACCGCGAGGTCGAGAGACCCAGTACTTC. This sequence joins TRBV6-5 and TRBJ2-5; D uncertain. CDR3 length: 16 amino acids. Trimming took 2 bases from V and 4 from J, leaving 17 bases between them. The germline CDR1 and CDR2 sequences are MNHEY and SVGAGI.

The chain carries TRBV2 and TRBJ2-1, with no clear D. Trimming left V 4 bases short and J 2 bases short, with 6 bases between. This CDR3 is built from 13 residues. In germline, CDR1 is SNHLY, CDR2 FYNNEI. CDR3 sequence reads: CASSVRPYNEQFF. The DNA for the CDR3 is TGTGCCAGCAGTGTTCGTCCCTACAATGAGCAGTTCTTC.

This chain's CDR3 is CAISENGEGGSDGYTF. CDR3 in DNA: TGTGCCATCAGTGAGAACGGGGAGGGAGGATCGGATGGCTACACCTTC. The chain employs TRBV10-3 and TRBJ1-2; D remains ambiguous. The germline V gene has CDR1 ENHRY and CDR2 SYGVKD. The CDR3 has 16 residues. V was shortened by 2 bases and J by 6 bases, with 19 bases between the two germline ends.

This clonotype was seen once. The germline gene is not matched at one end of the junction; a read error may be the cause. The chain combines TRBV7-2 with TRBJ2-7; 10 bases align to TRBD1. CDR3 length: 14 residues. Germline CDR1 SGHTA, CDR2 FQGNSA. Written as DNA, the CDR3 is TGCGCCAGCAGATACGGGACAGGGGAAGGCGAGCAGTACTTC. Amino acids: CASRYGTGEGEQYF.